These 10 T cell receptor beta chains came from one sample sequenced in a study of CD8+CD57+ T cells in acquired aplastic anemia. The use of genomic DNA as template underpinned the TCR beta VDJ and CDR3 profiling. TCRdb re-called the reads through MiXCR, storing one row per CDR3 protein. The table has some 280,000 distinct CDR3 sequences, 55% to 60% seen once. Sequencing was performed on sorted CD4+, CD8+, or CD8+CD57+ T cells (not recorded which) from PBMCs. The receptors were sampled from a human donor with severe aplastic anemia or a healthy control (not recorded which).

This clonotype was observed many times. The chain is built from TRBV2 and TRBJ2-3; D call uncertain. The CDR3 spans 15 residues. In germline, CDR1 is SNHLY, CDR2 FYNNEI. V lost 6 bases and J lost 1, with 14 bases in between. CDR3 nucleotide sequence: TGTGCCAGCAGCGCGCTGAGCACGGGCACAGATACGCAGTATTTT. Translation gives CASSALSTGTDTQYF.

This clonotype was seen many times. The chain links TRBV3-1 to TRBJ2-7; D is unresolved. Germline-derived CDR1 and CDR2 are LGHDT and YNNKEL (reference sequence). V was cut by 1 base and J by 0 bases, with 4 bases left in between. This CDR3 has 13 residues. The CDR3 DNA reads as TGTGCCAGCAGCCAAGGGGTCTCCTACGAGCAGTACTTC. It is translated as CASSQGVSYEQYF.

The chain carries TRBV19 and TRBJ2-2, with D perhaps matching TRBD1 or TRBD2 (6 bases each). The germline V gene has CDR1 LNHDA and CDR2 SQIVND (reference sequence). Trimming stripped 4 bases from V and 5 bases from J, with 11 bases between. The CDR3 runs 14 residues. In nucleotides, the CDR3 is TGTGCCAGTAGTACCCAGGGGACTACCGGGGAGCTGTTTTTT. Amino acid sequence: CASSTQGTTGELFF.

In its sample, this clonotype was seen a few times. The rearrangement uses TRBV2 and TRBJ1-4; TRBD1 matches at 7 bases. Germline V lookup: CDR1 SNHLY, CDR2 FYNNEI. The ends lost 6 bases at V and 5 bases at J; junction bases unmatched: 3. This CDR3 spans 13 amino acids. The chain's CDR3 is CASRLQGNEKLFF. Written as DNA, the CDR3 is TGTGCCAGCAGACTACAGGGGAATGAAAAACTGTTTTTT. Full variable domain (rest looked up from reference TRBV2 and TRBJ1-4): EPEVTQTPSHQVTQMGQEVILRCVPISNHLYFYWYRQILGQKVEFLVSFYNNEISEKSEIFDDQFSVERPDGSNFTLKIRSTKLEDSAMYFCASRLQGNEKLFFGSGTQLSVL.

The chain has TRBV2 and TRBJ2-7; 9 nucleotides match TRBD1. There are 12 residues in the CDR3. Trimming cost V 11 bases and J 2 bases; bases outside gene matches: 4. CDR1 is SNHLY, CDR2 FYNNEI, per germline. CDR3 residues: CAGGQGAYEQYF. The CDR3 bases are TGTGCCGGGGGACAGGGCGCCTACGAGCAGTACTTC. The full variable domain, its missing parts supplied by reference TRBV2 and TRBJ2-7, is EPEVTQTPSHQVTQMGQEVILRCVPISNHLYFYWYRQILGQKVEFLVSFYNNEISEKSEIFDDQFSVERPDGSNFTLKIRSTKLEDSAMYFCAGGQGAYEQYFGPGTRLTVT.

The chain carries TRBV29-1 and TRBJ2-2, with D uncertain. The germline V and J ends were trimmed by 0 bases and 7 bases, with 9 bases remaining between them. The CDR3 extends over 13 amino acids. Germline V gives CDR1 SQVTM, CDR2 ANQGSEA. As DNA, the CDR3 is TGCAGCGTTGAAGAGACAATTGACGGGGAGCTGTTTTTT. This sequence encodes CSVEETIDGELFF.

The V and J genes are TRBV20-1 and TRBJ2-5, with 13 nucleotides matching TRBD2. The CDR3 length is 13 residues. Germline CDR1 DFQATT, CDR2 SNEGSKA (reference sequence). J was trimmed by 8 bases and V by 8 bases; bases with no gene match: 8. The CDR3 is CSTYRGLAGTQYF. CDR3 nucleotides: TGCAGTACCTACCGGGGACTAGCGGGAACCCAGTACTTC.

The CDR3 sequence: CSAGMGLATDTQYF. In nucleotides, the CDR3 is TGCAGTGCTGGTATGGGACTAGCGACGGATACGCAGTATTTT. This chain links TRBV20-1 with TRBJ2-3; TRBD2 matches at 10 bases. CDR3 length equals 14 residues. V was pared by 5 bases and J by 6 bases, with 8 bases of the junction left unmatched. The germline CDR1 and CDR2 sequences are DFQATT and SNEGSKA (reference sequence).

This chain joins TRBV19 and TRBJ1-4; 8 bases map to TRBD1. The CDR3 is made up of 15 amino acids. V lost 6 bases, J lost 5 bases, and 8 bases stayed unmatched. Germline V gives CDR1 LNHDA, CDR2 SQIVND (reference sequence). The CDR3 DNA is TGTGCCAGTAGAAAACCCCGGGACAGGAATGAAAAACTGTTTTTT. As protein: CASRKPRDRNEKLFF.

This clonotype showed up many times. The chain joins TRBV6-6 to TRBJ2-7, with 8 bases that match TRBD1. After removal of 6 bases from V and 5 bases from J, the junction contained 12 bases not matched to a gene. The germline V gene has CDR1 MNHNY and CDR2 SVGAGI (reference sequence). The CDR3 sequence is 15 residues long. The CDR3 loop is CASSEPATGDNEQYF. CDR3 DNA: TGTGCCAGCAGCGAACCAGCGACAGGGGACAACGAGCAGTACTTC.